The next 24 T cell receptor beta chains were all read from a single sample in a study of OX40 agonist ivuxolimab in advanced cancers. TCRdb's copy holds only in-frame clones and misses some; the assay was immunoSEQ multiplex PCR. The sample holds about 77,000 clones, about nine tenths seen once. Here the sequenced sample was CD4+ or CD8+ T cells sorted from blood, taken in a trial of the OX40 agonist ivuxolimab. Every receptor here comes from an adult with an advanced solid tumor such as melanoma, head and neck, liver or kidney cancer.

The chain combines TRBV11-2 with TRBJ2-3, with TRBD1 matching 8 bases. V trimming: 4 bases; J trimming: 3 bases; junction bases outside the gene matches: 0. Germline V gene sequence: CDR1 SGHAT, CDR2 FQNNGV. This CDR3 has 13 amino acids. The CDR3 is CASSWTGTDTQYF. In DNA, the CDR3 is TGTGCCAGCAGCTGGACAGGGACAGATACGCAGTATTTT.

The chain carries TRBV5-1 and TRBJ2-5; D gene uncertain. V dropped 2 bases and J dropped 6 bases, with 17 bases sitting between them. This CDR3 has 15 amino acids. From germline, CDR1 is SGHRS and CDR2 YFSETQ. The CDR3 DNA reads as TGCGCCAGCAGCTTCGGTCTTGTCGGGTCGAAGACCCAGTACTTC. As protein: CASSFGLVGSKTQYF.

The rearrangement links TRBV5-1 to TRBJ1-5; tentatively, D is TRBD1 (5 bases). Deletions cut 0 bases from V and 5 bases from J, with 12 bases between. This CDR3 has 15 amino acids. Germline values: CDR1 SGHRS, CDR2 YFSETQ. Written as DNA, the CDR3 is TGCGCCAGCAGCTTGGCGCCAGGGATGGATCAGCCCCAGCATTTT. Translating gives CASSLAPGMDQPQHF.

In DNA, the CDR3 is TGTGCCAGCAGTGAAGTGCAGGGTAGAGTAGGCACGCAGTATTTT. Translation gives CASSEVQGRVGTQYF. J is TRBJ2-3 and V is TRBV2; D might be TRBD1 (5 bases). There are 15 residues in the CDR3. Germline values: CDR1 SNHLY, CDR2 FYNNEI. The germline V and J ends were trimmed by 1 base and 9 bases, with 17 bases remaining between them.

The chain couples TRBV28 to TRBJ1-2, with D maybe TRBD1 (6 bases). V lost 5 bases and J 0 bases, leaving 19 bases between the germline ends. This CDR3 has 17 amino acids. Germline V gene data show CDR1 as MDHEN and CDR2 as SYDVKM. The CDR3 protein is CASSLGIGGHTNYGYTF. The CDR3, as DNA: TGTGCCAGCAGTCTCGGGATCGGGGGGCATACTAACTATGGCTACACCTTC.

This rearrangement joins TRBV5-1 to TRBJ2-7, with D possibly being TRBD1 or TRBD2 (5 bases each). CDR1 is SGHRS, CDR2 YFSETQ, per germline. V was shortened by 3 bases and J by 0 bases, with 16 bases between the two germline ends. This CDR3 has 16 amino acids. The CDR3 protein is CASSYQPGPSSYEQYF. The CDR3 nucleotides are TGCGCCAGCAGCTATCAACCGGGACCTAGCTCCTACGAGCAGTACTTC.

The J gene is TRBJ1-1, the V gene TRBV28; 11 nucleotides agree with TRBD1. CDR1 and CDR2 (germline): MDHEN, SYDVKM. V trimming: 2 bases; J trimming: 7 bases; junction bases outside the gene matches: 6. The CDR3 contains 15 residues. The CDR3 DNA follows: TGTGCCAGCAGTTTACCTCCGGGACAGGGGGATGAAGCTTTCTTT. Its translation is CASSLPPGQGDEAFF.

This clone was seen a few times. The chain joins TRBV5-1 to TRBJ2-2, with D perhaps matching TRBD2 (5 bases). The V end was cut by 3 bases, the J end by 4 bases, with 13 bases between. Germline V gene data show CDR1 as SGHRS and CDR2 as YFSETQ. The CDR3 consists of 15 residues. DNA for the CDR3: TGCGCCAGCAGCTGGTTAGAGGGTGGCACCGGGGAGCTGTTTTTT. It translates to CASSWLEGGTGELFF. Full variable domain (missing parts from reference TRBV5-1 and TRBJ2-2): KAGVTQTPRYLIKTRGQQVTLSCSPISGHRSVSWYQQTPGQGLQFLFEYFSETQRNKGNFPGRFSGRQFSNSRSEMNVSTLELGDSALYLCASSWLEGGTGELFFGEGSRLTVL.

This chain uses TRBV28 with TRBJ2-6, with a possible D match to TRBD1 (6 bases). This CDR3 is 18 amino acids long. Germline CDR1 is MDHEN and CDR2 is SYDVKM. Trimming left V 0 bases short and J 2 bases short, with 14 bases between. The CDR3 DNA is TGTGCCAGCAGTTTATGGGTCAGGGGAGCGGCTGGGGCCAACGTCCTGACTTTC. Translating it yields CASSLWVRGAAGANVLTF.

This clone was recorded a few times. This chain connects TRBV6-1 to TRBJ2-7; D unclear. V was cut by 7 bases and J by 4 bases, with 8 bases left in between. Per germline, CDR1 MNHNS and CDR2 SASEGT. The CDR3 totals 11 residues. The CDR3 reads CASTAAYEQYF. The CDR3 DNA follows: TGTGCCAGCACTGCGGCGTACGAGCAGTACTTC.

The chain combines TRBV4-1 with TRBJ2-7; TRBD1 is a possible D gene (6 bases). CDR3 length: 15 residues. Germline CDR1 reads MGHRA; CDR2 reads YSYEKL. The V end lost 1 base, the J end lost 3 bases, and 13 bases lay between the germline ends. CDR3 nucleotide sequence: TGCGCCAGCAGCCAAGGATCGGGACATATCTACGAGCAGTACTTC. Its translation is CASSQGSGHIYEQYF.

The chain carries TRBV4-2 and TRBJ2-2; 9 bases are a match to TRBD1. The J segment lost 2 bases and the V segment lost 1 base, leaving 5 bases of the junction unmatched. The germline V gene encodes CDR1 LGHNA and CDR2 YNFKEQ. The CDR3 runs 17 residues. The CDR3 coding sequence is TGTGCCAGCAGCCAAGGACAGGGGGGGACCAACACCGGGGAGCTGTTTTTT. This sequence encodes CASSQGQGGTNTGELFF.

CDR3 loop: CASSFDRATWEEQYF. CDR3 nucleotide sequence: TGTGCCAGCTCCTTCGACAGGGCGACCTGGGAGGAGCAGTACTTC. The gene calls are TRBV18 and TRBJ2-7; 7 nucleotides match TRBD1. Germline-derived CDR1 and CDR2 are KGHSH and LQKENI. The CDR3 consists of 15 residues. After removal of 6 bases from V and 7 bases from J, the junction contained 15 bases not matched to a gene.

The rearrangement joins TRBV19 to TRBJ1-5; 7 bases line up with TRBD1. The CDR3 sequence is 15 residues long. The germline gives CDR1 LNHDA, CDR2 SQIVND (reference sequence). Losses at the gene ends were 10 bases for V and 5 bases for J; bases not matched to a gene: 14. CDR3 sequence: CATRIAGTVDQPQHF. Written as DNA, the CDR3 is TGTGCCACTCGCATCGCCGGGACAGTGGATCAGCCCCAGCATTTT.

The chain joins TRBV9 to TRBJ2-2; TRBD2 agrees at 13 bases. V was pared by 4 bases and J by 2 bases, with 5 bases of the junction left unmatched. Germline assignment: CDR1 SGDLS and CDR2 YYNGEE. The CDR3 runs 17 residues. The CDR3 nucleotides read TGTGCCAGCAGCCCACTAGCGGGGGGGACTAACACCGGGGAGCTGTTTTTT. Its protein is CASSPLAGGTNTGELFF.

J is TRBJ2-5 and V is TRBV2; D perhaps matches TRBD2 (6 bases). Germline V CDR1 and CDR2: SNHLY, FYNNEI. The CDR3 length is 13 residues. Between the trimmed V and J ends, which lost 6 bases and 7 bases, there was a span of 15 bases. This CDR3 reads CASRDQPAGTQYF. CDR3 DNA sequence: TGTGCCAGCAGGGACCAGCCAGCGGGGACCCAGTACTTC.

The chain recombines TRBV30 with TRBJ2-5; a weak D match, TRBD1 (7 bases). Germline loops: CDR1 GTSNPN, CDR2 SVGIG (reference sequence). The germline V and J ends were trimmed by 4 bases and 5 bases, with 14 bases remaining between them. The CDR3 length is 13 residues. CDR3 sequence (DNA): TGTGCCTGGACAGGGGGGAGCGGGGAGACCCAGTACTTC. Encoded protein: CAWTGGSGETQYF.

The J gene is TRBJ2-5, the V gene TRBV7-7; 9 bases align to TRBD1. This CDR3 has 14 amino acids. The germline V gene encodes CDR1 SSHAT and CDR2 FNYEAQ (reference sequence). V was pared by 4 bases and J by 3 bases, with 3 bases of the junction left unmatched. As DNA, the CDR3 is TGTGCCAGCAGCTGGGGGACAGGGAAAGAGACCCAGTACTTC. Translation: CASSWGTGKETQYF.

The chain recombines TRBV7-2 with TRBJ2-7, with D unclear. The CDR3 is made up of 13 amino acids. Trimming pared 1 base from V and 3 bases from J, leaving 7 bases between. The germline V gene encodes CDR1 SGHTA and CDR2 FQGNSA. The chain's CDR3 is CASSLVHSYEQYF. CDR3 in DNA: TGTGCCAGCAGCTTAGTACACAGCTACGAGCAGTACTTC. The whole variable domain, remainder taken from reference TRBV7-2 and TRBJ2-7, is GAGVSQSPSNKVTEKGKDVELRCDPISGHTALYWYRQSLGQGLEFLIYFQGNSAPDKSGLPSDRFSAERTGGSVSTLTIQRTQQEDSAVYLCASSLVHSYEQYFGPGTRLTVT.

This clone was picked up one time. This chain connects TRBV21-1 to TRBJ1-2; the D call TRBD1 from the table was never checked on the DNA. TRBV21-1 is flagged as a pseudogene. The CDR3 contains 17 residues. CDR3 region: CASSEEAQGLDNYGYTF. Written as DNA, the CDR3 is TGTGCCAGCAGCGAAGAGGCCCAGGGCTTGGATAACTATGGCTACACCTTC.

The V gene is TRBV2, the J gene TRBJ1-1; weak D call: TRBD1 (5 bases). V was shortened by 6 bases and J by 0 bases, with 11 bases between the two germline ends. The length of the CDR3 is 14 residues. Germline V gives CDR1 SNHLY, CDR2 FYNNEI. CDR3 loop: CASRRSGMNTEAFF. The CDR3 DNA sequence: TGTGCCAGCAGACGATCAGGGATGAACACTGAAGCTTTCTTT.

The rearrangement links TRBV6-5 to TRBJ2-7, with 7 bases lining up with TRBD2. Trimming removed 0 bases from V and 2 bases from J; junction bases left unmatched: 4. CDR3 length: 15 residues. Germline-derived CDR1 and CDR2 are MNHEY and SVGAGI. CDR3 sequence: CASSYSLAAPYEQYF. The CDR3 nucleotides read TGTGCCAGCAGTTACTCTCTAGCGGCCCCCTACGAGCAGTACTTC.

This clone was seen once. This sequence joins TRBV15 and TRBJ2-1; 7 bases line up with TRBD2. Per the germline V gene, CDR1 is LNHNV and CDR2 is YYDKDF (reference sequence). This CDR3 region has 17 residues. V gave up 5 bases and J gave up 5 bases; unmatched junction bases: 15. CDR3 DNA sequence: TGTGCCACCAGCGGTCGCGATAGGACTAGGCATCACAATGAGCAGTTCTTC. This encodes CATSGRDRTRHHNEQFF.

The chain carries TRBV18 and TRBJ2-2; D is unresolved. This CDR3 region has 18 residues. CDR1 is KGHSH and CDR2 is LQKENI in the germline V gene. Trimming stripped 3 bases from V and 0 bases from J, with 17 bases between. The CDR3 here is CASSPHLPGPTNTGELFF. The CDR3 DNA is TGTGCCAGCTCACCCCACCTTCCCGGCCCGACGAACACCGGGGAGCTGTTTTTT.